This T cell receptor beta chain emerged from a study of T cell changes during pregnancy in multiple sclerosis. The CDR3 extends over 15 amino acids. Germline loops: CDR1 MDHEN, CDR2 SYDVKM. The germline V and J ends were trimmed by 4 bases and 4 bases, with 13 bases remaining between them. Clones were read by immunoSEQ multiplex PCR, and TCRdb kept only the in-frame ones, dropping some. The sample has some 39,000 clones; approximately 92% are singletons. Material: PBMCs (not recorded whether the cells were cultured). V gene TRBV28 combines with J gene TRBJ1-4; D gene uncertain. The sequence came from a female donor with multiple sclerosis, enrolled in a pregnancy study. The CDR3 region has the DNA TGTGCCAGCAGTTCCCAACCCCGAGTTAATGAAAAACTGTTTTTT. It translates to CASSSQPRVNEKLFF.